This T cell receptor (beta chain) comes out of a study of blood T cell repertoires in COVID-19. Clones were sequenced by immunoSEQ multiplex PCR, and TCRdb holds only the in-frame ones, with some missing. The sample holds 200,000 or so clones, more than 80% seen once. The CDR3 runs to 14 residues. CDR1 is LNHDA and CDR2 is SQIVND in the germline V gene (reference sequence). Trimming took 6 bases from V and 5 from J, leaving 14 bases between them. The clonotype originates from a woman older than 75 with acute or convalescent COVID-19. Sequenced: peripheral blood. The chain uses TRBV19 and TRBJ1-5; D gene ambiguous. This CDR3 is CASRFLQVDQPQHF. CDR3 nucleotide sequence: TGTGCCAGTAGATTTCTCCAGGTCGATCAGCCCCAGCATTTT.